This record looks at one TCR beta chain sequence and its context. The target of this receptor is not known. The record has no base qualities; no much larger clone is one base away. This specimen comes from a study of T cell repertoires in cytomegalovirus infection (dated by TCRdb to about 2019). Study-level background: Donor HLA type was relevant to the analysis, as public TCR beta signatures indicated carriage of CMV infection together with the matching HLA type.

General study outcomes and caveats: In the ex vivo response, HLA-C-restricted CMV-specific TCR beta clonotypes were dominant, and in two of eight donors the single most frequent clonotype came from this HLA-C-restricted group. Cumulative frequency of public TCR beta family members discriminated carriers of CMV infection plus the relevant HLA type in this cohort and an independent 352-donor cohort.

Sequencer: Illumina HiSeq 1500. In TCRdb, the public reads were trimmed at Q25 with fastp and aligned with MiXCR, with productive beta chains retained. Merged by CDR3 protein, the rows form single entries marked with the most common genes and DNA. This sample holds fewer than 200,000 distinct CDR3 sequences; roughly 9.8% were observed only once. About 4.6% of the sample lies in the top ten. The CDR3 starts with the cysteine, ends with the phenylalanine, and has 17 residues. This entry keeps only the CDR3 DNA: 51 bases, framed from base 1. The germline V gene sets CDR1 to KGHSH and CDR2 to LQKENI. V is pruned by 3 bases and J by 1 base, leaving 7 bases of the junction without a gene match.

Rearrangement joined TRBV18 to TRBJ2-7, with 12 bases aligning to TRBD2. Sequencing input: PBMCs. This TCR was recovered from a human donor in good health (CMV status not recorded). Some clones in this sample may be carry-over from other donors' samples. DNA sequence: TGTGCCAGCTCACCGTTACCGACTAGCGGGAGTTCCTACGAGCAGTACTTC. Its amino acids are CASSPLPTSGSSYEQYF. The variable domain in full, with residues beyond the CDR3 obtained from the reference TRBV18 and TRBJ2-7 genes, is NAGVMQNPRHLVRRRGQEARLRCSPMKGHSHVYWYRQLPEEGLKFMVYLQKENIIDESGMPKERFSAEFPKEGPSILRIQQVVRGDSAAYFCASSPLPTSGSSYEQYFGPGTRLTVT.